Included here is one T cell receptor (beta chain) sequence, with context. What it recognizes is unknown. The data derive from a study of cytomegalovirus exposure and HLA in healthy donors. Study-wide results and limits: Other equally common chains were less clonally expanded than HLA-associated TCR beta chains, a later analysis showed.

Researchers ran the PCR with 60 Vbeta and 13 Jbeta primers. The assay was immunoSEQ multiplex PCR, and TCRdb's table has in-frame clones only and misses some. The sample has roughly 150,000 clones, approximately 77% seen once. Sequences were obtained from PBMCs. The receptor's source is a man aged 18-30 years in good health and CMV-seronegative.

For the CDR3, the DNA is TGTGCCAGCAGTCCCCGACAGGATATGTACGAGCAGTACTTC. As protein: CASSPRQDMYEQYF. V is TRBV6-5 and J is TRBJ2-7; possible D gene TRBD1, 6 bases. CDR1 and CDR2 from the germline V gene are MNHEY and SVGAGI. Deletions cut 5 bases from V and 4 bases from J, with 15 bases between. This CDR3 has 14 amino acids.